Shown below are 8 T cell receptor beta chains from a single sample sequenced in a study of blood T cell repertoires in COVID-19. Repertoires were generated with immunoSEQ multiplex PCR, while TCRdb's copy carries only in-frame clones and drops some. The sample has 100,000 to 110,000 clones; 85% to 90% are singletons. Specimen: peripheral blood. The receptors come from a human donor in a cohort sampled during active COVID-19.

This clone was seen just once. V usage is TRBV11-2 and J usage is TRBJ2-1, with 11 bases lining up with TRBD2. CDR1 is SGHAT and CDR2 is FQNNGV in the germline V gene. The CDR3 is 14 amino acids. After removal of 6 bases from V and 9 bases from J, the junction contained 7 bases not matched to a gene. Here the CDR3 reads CASSIGLAGIEQFF. The CDR3, as DNA: TGTGCCAGCAGTATAGGACTAGCGGGTATTGAGCAGTTCTTC.

The rearrangement links TRBV10-3 to TRBJ1-1; D is perhaps TRBD1 (5 bases). The CDR3 is 13 residues long. Trimming removed 7 bases at V and 3 bases at J, with 12 bases between. The V gene's germline CDR1 is ENHRY and CDR2 SYGVKD. The CDR3 protein is CAIKLGGDTEAFF. The CDR3 coding sequence is TGTGCCATCAAGCTAGGAGGGGACACTGAAGCTTTCTTT.

V gene TRBV10-3 combines with J gene TRBJ2-2; TRBD1 agrees at 7 bases. CDR3 size: 14 residues. The V gene end was trimmed by 4 bases and the J gene end by 6 bases; junction bases not matched to a gene: 5. Per germline, CDR1 ENHRY and CDR2 SYGVKD. CDR3 sequence: CAISGDRLAGELFF. CDR3 sequence (DNA): TGTGCCATCAGTGGGGACAGATTGGCCGGGGAGCTGTTTTTT.

This clone was seen a few times. This chain connects TRBV7-8 to TRBJ1-5, with D possibly TRBD1 on 6 matching bases. The germline gives CDR1 SGHVS, CDR2 FQNEAQ. The V end was cut by 3 bases, the J end by 3 bases, with 12 bases between. The CDR3 loop spans 15 amino acids. The CDR3 protein is CASSFPGQFNQPQHF. The CDR3 bases are TGTGCCAGCAGCTTCCCTGGACAGTTCAATCAGCCCCAGCATTTT.

The gene calls are TRBV7-2 and TRBJ1-1; D is undetermined. Trimming took 0 bases from V and 0 from J, leaving 11 bases between them. From germline, CDR1 is SGHTA and CDR2 FQGNSA. The CDR3 has 16 residues. CDR3 in amino acids: CASSLAGGRMNTEAFF. The DNA of the CDR3 is TGTGCCAGCAGCTTAGCGGGAGGACGGATGAACACTGAAGCTTTCTTT.

The rearrangement joins TRBV5-1 to TRBJ2-1; D perhaps matches TRBD2 (6 bases). Per the germline V gene, CDR1 is SGHRS and CDR2 is YFSETQ. This CDR3 has 13 amino acids. V gave up 5 bases and J gave up 4 bases, with 10 bases separating them. CDR3 nucleotides: TGCGCCAGCAGGGAGGGGCCTTACAATGAGCAGTTCTTC. This encodes CASREGPYNEQFF.

The CDR3 here is CASSLEIAGGSRYNEQFF. The CDR3 DNA reads as TGCGCCAGCAGCTTGGAGATAGCGGGAGGGTCGAGGTACAATGAGCAGTTCTTC. The chain links TRBV5-1 to TRBJ2-1; 11 bases map to TRBD2. Per the germline V gene, CDR1 is SGHRS and CDR2 is YFSETQ. CDR3 length: 18 amino acids. V gave up 0 bases and J gave up 4 bases; unmatched junction bases: 9.

This sequence joins TRBV5-1 and TRBJ2-5; 8 bases agree with TRBD2. After removal of 5 bases from V and 5 bases from J, the junction contained 8 bases not matched to a gene. This CDR3 spans 14 amino acids. Per germline, CDR1 SGHRS and CDR2 YFSETQ. The CDR3 reads CASSSGGLDETQYF. Written as DNA, the CDR3 is TGCGCCAGCAGTTCTGGGGGACTAGATGAGACCCAGTACTTC. Drawing the rest from reference TRBV5-1 and TRBJ2-5, the complete variable domain is KAGVTQTPRYLIKTRGQQVTLSCSPISGHRSVSWYQQTPGQGLQFLFEYFSETQRNKGNFPGRFSGRQFSNSRSEMNVSTLELGDSALYLCASSSGGLDETQYFGPGTRLLVL.